This entry is about one T cell receptor beta chain. Its antigen is undetermined. The data originate from a study of T cell responses to AZD1222 COVID-19 vaccine. The assay was immunoSEQ multiplex PCR, and TCRdb's table has in-frame clones only and misses some. The sample contains about 120,000 clones, roughly 87% of which appear only once. Study observations and caveats: An increase in Spike-specific TCR breadth and depth was observed after two AZD1222 doses.

This receptor was taken from an adult in good health. This material consisted of peripheral blood, taken on day 0 of AZD1222 vaccination.

Here the CDR3 DNA reads TGCGCCAGCAGTCATGGGCGAGGAGCAGGGGCGCGTTCACCCCTCCACTTT. Translated, it gives CASSHGRGAGARSPLHF. V usage is TRBV23-1 and J usage is TRBJ1-6, with D possibly TRBD1 on 6 matching bases. TRBV23-1 falls under the ORF class, with uncertain function. Trimming took 3 bases from V and 9 from J, leaving 21 bases between them. This CDR3 contains 17 residues.